This T cell receptor (beta chain) was recorded in a study of blood T cell repertoires in COVID-19. About the study: From the United States, Italy and Spain came samples of acute and convalescent COVID-19. Nucleic acid was either cDNA or gDNA, and it came from T cells, B-cell-depleted T cells, or PBMCs.

The V end was cut by 6 bases, the J end by 5 bases, with 13 bases between. The CDR3 is 13 residues long. Per the authors' pipeline: It was from reference gene primer amplification that nucleated cell counts were estimated. Profiling relied on immunoSEQ multiplex PCR, and the TCRdb table lists in-frame clones only, not all of them. V and J calls and clone size follow that table, whereas D and trimming were derived from the DNA. In the table there are around 140,000 clones, around nine tenths of which are singletons. The sequencing input was peripheral blood. This chain links TRBV12-3 or TRBV12-4 with TRBJ1-1; D is uncertain. The source is a woman aged 45 to 65 with active or convalescent COVID-19. The CDR3 sequence is CASRSGPITEAFF. The DNA for the CDR3 is TGTGCCAGCAGATCCGGTCCCATAACTGAAGCTTTCTTT.